This T cell receptor beta chain was identified during a study of immune cell composition in non-small cell lung cancer. This clone turned up a few times. Template was genomic DNA from frozen, unsorted single-cell suspensions. Assay used: immunoSEQ multiplex PCR; TCRdb lists only in-frame clones, some missing. The sample shows roughly 2,900 clones, around three quarters of them seen only once. The sequence was obtained from a human donor with non-small cell lung cancer. The sequenced material came from lung tumor tissue.

CDR3 sequence: CASSQGVYGYTF. The CDR3 coding sequence is TGTGCCAGCAGCCAAGGCGTGTATGGCTACACCTTC. The chain is built from TRBV14 and TRBJ1-2; D unresolved. The CDR3 is 12 residues long. Germline CDR1 is SGHDN and CDR2 is FVKESK. V shed 1 base and J shed 5 bases, with 5 bases lying between them.